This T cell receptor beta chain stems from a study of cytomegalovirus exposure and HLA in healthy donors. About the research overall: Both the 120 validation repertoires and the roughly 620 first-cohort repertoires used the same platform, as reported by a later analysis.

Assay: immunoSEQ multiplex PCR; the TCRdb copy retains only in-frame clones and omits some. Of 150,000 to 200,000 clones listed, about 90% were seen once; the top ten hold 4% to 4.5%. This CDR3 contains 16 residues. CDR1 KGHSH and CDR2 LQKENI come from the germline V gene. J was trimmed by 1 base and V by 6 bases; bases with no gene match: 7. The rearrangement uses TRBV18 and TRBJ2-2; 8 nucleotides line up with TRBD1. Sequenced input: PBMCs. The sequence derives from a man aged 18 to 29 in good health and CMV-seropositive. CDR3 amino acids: CASSQLGQGNTGELFF. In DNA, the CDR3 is TGTGCCAGCTCCCAACTTGGACAGGGGAACACCGGGGAGCTGTTTTTT. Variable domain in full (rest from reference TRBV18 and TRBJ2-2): NAGVMQNPRHLVRRRGQEARLRCSPMKGHSHVYWYRQLPEEGLKFMVYLQKENIIDESGMPKERFSAEFPKEGPSILRIQQVVRGDSAAYFCASSQLGQGNTGELFFGEGSRLTVL.